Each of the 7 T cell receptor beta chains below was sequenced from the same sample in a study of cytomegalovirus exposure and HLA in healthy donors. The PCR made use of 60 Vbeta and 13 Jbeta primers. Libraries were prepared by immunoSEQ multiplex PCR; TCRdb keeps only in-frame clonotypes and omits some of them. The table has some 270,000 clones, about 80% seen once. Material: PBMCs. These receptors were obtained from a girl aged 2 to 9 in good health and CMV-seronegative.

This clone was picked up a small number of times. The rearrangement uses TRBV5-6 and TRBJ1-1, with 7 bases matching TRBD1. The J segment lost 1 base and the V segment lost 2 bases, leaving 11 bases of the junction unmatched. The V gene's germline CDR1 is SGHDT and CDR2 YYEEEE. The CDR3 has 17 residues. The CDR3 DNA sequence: TGTGCCAGCAGCTTTGGAGCAGGGGGTCTGCCGAACACTGAAGCTTTCTTT. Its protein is CASSFGAGGLPNTEAFF.

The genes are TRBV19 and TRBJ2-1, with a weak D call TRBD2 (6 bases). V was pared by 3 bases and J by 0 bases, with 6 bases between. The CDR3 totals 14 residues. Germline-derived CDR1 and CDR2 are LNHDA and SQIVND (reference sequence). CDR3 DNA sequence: TGTGCCAGTAGTATGCGGGGCTCCTACAATGAGCAGTTCTTC. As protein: CASSMRGSYNEQFF.

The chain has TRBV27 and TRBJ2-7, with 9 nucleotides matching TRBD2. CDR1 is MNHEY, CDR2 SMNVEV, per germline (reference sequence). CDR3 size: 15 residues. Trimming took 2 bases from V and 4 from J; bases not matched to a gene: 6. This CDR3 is CASSLTIAGAYEQYF. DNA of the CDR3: TGTGCCAGCAGTTTAACGATAGCGGGAGCGTACGAGCAGTACTTC.

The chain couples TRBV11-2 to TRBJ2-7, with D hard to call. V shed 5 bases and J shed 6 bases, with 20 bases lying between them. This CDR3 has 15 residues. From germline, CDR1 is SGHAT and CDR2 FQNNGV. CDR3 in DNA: TGTGCCAGCAGCCGCCGGGTCCTCATGTTGCGCGAGCAGTACTTC. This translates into CASSRRVLMLREQYF.

The CDR3 sequence is CASSPSGDSGNTIYF. The CDR3 DNA reads as TGTGCCAGCAGCCCGTCCGGGGACTCTGGAAACACCATATATTTT. This chain connects TRBV9 to TRBJ1-3; D is unresolved. Germline V gene data show CDR1 as SGDLS and CDR2 as YYNGEE. This CDR3 has 15 amino acids. V shed 4 bases and J shed 0 bases, with 11 bases lying between them.

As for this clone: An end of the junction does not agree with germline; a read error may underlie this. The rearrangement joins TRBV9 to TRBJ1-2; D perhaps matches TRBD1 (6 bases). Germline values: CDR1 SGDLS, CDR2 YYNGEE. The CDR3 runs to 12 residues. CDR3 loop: CASSTETGFASF. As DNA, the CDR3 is TGTGCCAGCAGCACGGAGACAGGCTTCGCCTCCTTC.

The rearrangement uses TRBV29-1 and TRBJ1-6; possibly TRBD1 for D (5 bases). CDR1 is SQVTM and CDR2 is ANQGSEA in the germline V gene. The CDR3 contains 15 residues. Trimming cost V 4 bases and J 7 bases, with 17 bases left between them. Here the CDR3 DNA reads TGCAGCGTTGCGTCTACCGACAGACCCAATTCACCCCTCCACTTT. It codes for CSVASTDRPNSPLHF.